The clone carrying this TCR beta chain has just a few counts. The identical CDR3 is also encoded by other nucleotide sequences in the sample. Authors' analysis steps: Estimation of nucleated cell counts was performed using reference gene primer amplification. The data were produced by immunoSEQ multiplex PCR, yet TCRdb's version contains in-frame clones alone and is incomplete. Clone size and the V and J calls come from that table; the DNA yielded D and trimming. The sample contains about 190,000 clones, roughly 84% of which appear only once. This sample is drawn from a study of blood T cell repertoires in COVID-19. Study details: Spain, Italy and the United States supplied samples that represented acute and convalescent COVID-19. T cells, B-cell-depleted T cells, or PBMCs provided the cDNA or gDNA that served as material.

The CDR3 sequence is 15 residues long. Looked up from germline, CDR1 is SGHVS and CDR2 is FQNEAQ. Trimming removed 5 bases at V and 1 base at J, with 12 bases between. The receptor was derived from an elderly woman with active or convalescent COVID-19. The J gene is TRBJ1-3, the V gene TRBV7-8; no clear D. The sequenced material came from peripheral blood. This CDR3 is CASSPRTGSGNTIYF. Written as DNA, the CDR3 is TGTGCCAGCAGCCCAAGGACGGGGTCTGGAAACACCATATATTTT. Combining the CDR3 with reference TRBV7-8 and TRBJ1-3 gives the whole variable domain GAGVSQSPRYKVAKRGQDVALRCDPISGHVSLFWYQQALGQGPEFLTYFQNEAQLDKSGLPSDRFFAERPEGSVSTLKIQRTQQEDSAVYLCASSPRTGSGNTIYFGEGSWLTVV.